This T cell receptor (beta chain) was documented in a study of T cell responses to AZD1222 COVID-19 vaccine. Germline V gene data show CDR1 as SGHRS and CDR2 as YFSETQ. The CDR3 loop spans 15 amino acids. The V end lost 2 bases, the J end lost 0 bases, and 11 bases lay between the germline ends. Study results and limitations: Reportedly, close to half of spike-specific TCRs are directed against unmutated variant regions. Just 5 or 6 AZD1222 recipients tested seropositive at baseline. Mapped onto spike, vaccine-associated CD4 TCRs spanned it and were dominant at 160-218 and 743-854. The donor cohort was predominantly white British with a female majority, and clonal diversity may have been underestimated.

As for this clone: Antigen: not known.

The data were produced by immunoSEQ multiplex PCR, yet TCRdb's version contains in-frame clones alone and is incomplete. The sample includes over 100,000 clones, 87% seen only once; the top ten take 2.6%. This chain uses TRBV5-1 with TRBJ1-1; TRBD1 might be the D (5 bases). Sequences were derived from peripheral blood, sampled 28 days after the second AZD1222 dose. The receptor's source is an adult who received the AZD1222 COVID-19 vaccine. In DNA, the CDR3 is TGCGCCAGCAGCTTTACCCGGGACGTGAACACTGAAGCTTTCTTT. Protein sequence: CASSFTRDVNTEAFF.